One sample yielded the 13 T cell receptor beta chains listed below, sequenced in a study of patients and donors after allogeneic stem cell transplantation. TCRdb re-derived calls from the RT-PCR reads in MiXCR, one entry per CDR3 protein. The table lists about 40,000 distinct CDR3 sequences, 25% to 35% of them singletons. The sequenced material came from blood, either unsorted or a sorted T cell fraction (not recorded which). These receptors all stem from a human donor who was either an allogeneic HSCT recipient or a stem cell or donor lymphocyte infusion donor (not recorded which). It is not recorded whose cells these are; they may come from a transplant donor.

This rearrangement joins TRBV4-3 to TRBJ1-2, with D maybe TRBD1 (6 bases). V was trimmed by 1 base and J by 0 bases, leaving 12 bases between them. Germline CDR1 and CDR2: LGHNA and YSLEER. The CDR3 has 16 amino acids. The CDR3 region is CASSQAQAGANYGYTF. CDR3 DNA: TGCGCCAGCAGCCAAGCCCAGGCAGGGGCTAACTATGGCTACACCTTC.

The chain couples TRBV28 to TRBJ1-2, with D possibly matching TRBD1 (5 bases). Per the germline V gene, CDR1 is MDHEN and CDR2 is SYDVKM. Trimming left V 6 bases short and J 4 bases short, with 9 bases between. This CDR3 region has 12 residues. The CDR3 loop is CASSRQIYGYTF. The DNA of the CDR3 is TGTGCCAGCAGCCGACAGATCTATGGCTACACCTTC.

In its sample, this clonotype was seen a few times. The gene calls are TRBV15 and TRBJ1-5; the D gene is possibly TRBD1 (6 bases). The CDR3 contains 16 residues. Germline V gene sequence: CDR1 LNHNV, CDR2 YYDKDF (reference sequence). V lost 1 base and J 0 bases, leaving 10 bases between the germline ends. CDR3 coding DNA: TGTGCCACCAGCAGAGCTACAGGGTATAGCAATCAGCCCCAGCATTTT. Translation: CATSRATGYSNQPQHF.

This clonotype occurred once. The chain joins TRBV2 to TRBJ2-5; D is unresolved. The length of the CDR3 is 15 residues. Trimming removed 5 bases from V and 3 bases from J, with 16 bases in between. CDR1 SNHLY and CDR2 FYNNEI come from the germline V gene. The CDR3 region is CASSQGTHPKETQYF. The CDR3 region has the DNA TGTGCCAGCAGTCAAGGAACCCACCCGAAAGAGACCCAGTACTTC.

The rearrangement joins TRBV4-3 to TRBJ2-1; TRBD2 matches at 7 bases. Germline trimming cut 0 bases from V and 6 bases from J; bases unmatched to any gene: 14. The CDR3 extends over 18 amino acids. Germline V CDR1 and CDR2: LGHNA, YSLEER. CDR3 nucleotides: TGCGCCAGCAGCCAAGATGGCAGAGGGGTAGCGGGTCTCAATGAGCAGTTCTTC. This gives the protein CASSQDGRGVAGLNEQFF.

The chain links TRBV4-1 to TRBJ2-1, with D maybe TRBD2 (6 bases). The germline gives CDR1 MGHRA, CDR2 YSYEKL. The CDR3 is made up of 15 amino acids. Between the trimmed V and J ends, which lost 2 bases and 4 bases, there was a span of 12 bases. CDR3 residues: CASSQLGTPYNEQFF. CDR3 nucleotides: TGCGCCAGCAGCCAACTCGGGACTCCATACAATGAGCAGTTCTTC.

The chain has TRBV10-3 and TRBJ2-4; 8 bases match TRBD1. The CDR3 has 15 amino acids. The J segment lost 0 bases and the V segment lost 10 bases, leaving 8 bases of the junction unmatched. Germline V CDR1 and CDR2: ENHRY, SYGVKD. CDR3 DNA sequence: TGTGCCACCACGGACAGGGATATAGCCAAAAACATTCAGTACTTC. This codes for CATTDRDIAKNIQYF.

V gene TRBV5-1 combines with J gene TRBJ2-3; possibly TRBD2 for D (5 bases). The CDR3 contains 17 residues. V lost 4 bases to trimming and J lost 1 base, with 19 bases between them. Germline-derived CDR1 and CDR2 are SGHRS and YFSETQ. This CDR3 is CASSDFLGSPRTDTQYF. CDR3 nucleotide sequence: TGCGCCAGCAGCGACTTTTTAGGGAGCCCCCGCACAGATACGCAGTATTTT.

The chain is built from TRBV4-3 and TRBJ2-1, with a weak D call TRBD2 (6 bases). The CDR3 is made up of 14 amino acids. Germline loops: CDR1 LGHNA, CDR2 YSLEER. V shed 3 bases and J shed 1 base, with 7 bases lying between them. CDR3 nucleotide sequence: TGCGCCAGCAGCCATGGAGGGTCCTACAATGAGCAGTTCTTC. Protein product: CASSHGGSYNEQFF.

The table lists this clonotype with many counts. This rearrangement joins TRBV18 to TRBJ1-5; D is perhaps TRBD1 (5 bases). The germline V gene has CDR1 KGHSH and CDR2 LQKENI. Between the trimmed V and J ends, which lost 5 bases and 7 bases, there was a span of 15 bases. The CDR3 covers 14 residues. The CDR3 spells CASSLDIMRQPQHF. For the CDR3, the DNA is TGTGCCAGCTCATTGGACATCATGAGACAGCCCCAGCATTTT.

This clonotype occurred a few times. As DNA, the CDR3 is TGTGCCAGCAGCCAAGATCTGTCAGGCGGACAGCCTTATGGCTACACCTTC. Translated, it gives CASSQDLSGGQPYGYTF. The chain links TRBV4-2 to TRBJ1-2; a weak D match, TRBD1 (6 bases). This CDR3 has 17 amino acids. Trimming removed 0 bases at V and 5 bases at J, with 19 bases between. From germline, CDR1 is LGHNA and CDR2 YNFKEQ.

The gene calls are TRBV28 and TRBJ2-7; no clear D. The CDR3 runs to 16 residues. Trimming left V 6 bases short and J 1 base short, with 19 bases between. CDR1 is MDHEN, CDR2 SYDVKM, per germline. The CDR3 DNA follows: TGTGCCAGCAGCTCCATAGGGCTGGGCAGATCCTACGAGCAGTACTTC. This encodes CASSSIGLGRSYEQYF.

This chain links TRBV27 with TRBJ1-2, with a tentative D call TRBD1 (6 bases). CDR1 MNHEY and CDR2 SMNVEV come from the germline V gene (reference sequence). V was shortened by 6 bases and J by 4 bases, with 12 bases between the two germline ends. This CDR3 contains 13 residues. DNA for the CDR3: TGTGCCAGCAGCCGTACAGGGACCTATGGCTACACCTTC. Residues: CASSRTGTYGYTF.